This entry features one T cell receptor (beta chain) sequence. In the authors' workflow: Reference gene primers were amplified, and this amplification served to estimate nucleated cell counts. TCRdb's table, derived via immunoSEQ multiplex PCR, lists solely in-frame clones and lacks some. The V and J calls and the clone size are those of that table, but D and trimming were determined from the DNA. This sample carries 160,000 or so clones, 84% of them seen once, and the ten largest clones take approximately 14%. This entry is derived from a study of blood T cell repertoires in COVID-19. This CDR3 has 14 amino acids. The germline V gene encodes CDR1 SQVTM and CDR2 ANQGSEA. Trimming took 4 bases from V and 2 from J, leaving 12 bases between them.

This chain links TRBV29-1 with TRBJ1-5; D is possibly TRBD1 (5 bases). This TCR was sampled from a man over 45 who had recovered from COVID-19. The specimen sequenced was PBMCs or T cells enriched from blood (not recorded which). Written as DNA, the CDR3 is TGCAGCGTTGCCCCAGGGTCCGGCAATCAGCCCCAGCATTTT. It encodes CSVAPGSGNQPQHF.